Detailed here is one T cell receptor beta chain. What it binds is unknown. This sample was included in a study of cytomegalovirus exposure and HLA in healthy donors. This CDR3 is 16 amino acids long. Germline lookup yields CDR1 SGHTA and CDR2 FQGNSA. V lost 5 bases to trimming and J lost 2 bases, with 18 bases between them. Regarding the study as a whole: The authors later found TCR association rates varying by HLA locus, with DRB1 most and HLA-C fewest. In a later analysis, HLA-associated TCR beta chains were more clonally expanded than equally common others. What a later analysis showed was that several of the most significant clusters appeared linked to common viral pathogens. Accurate HLA-A and HLA-B prediction from TCR beta sequences was reported for most subjects.

PCR used 60 Vbeta primers and 13 Jbeta primers. Assay: immunoSEQ multiplex PCR; the TCRdb copy retains only in-frame clones and omits some. The sample has 75,000 or so clones; around 64% are singletons. The clonotype comes from a man aged 35 to 55 in good health and CMV-seropositive. The chain combines TRBV7-2 with TRBJ2-5; the D gene is possibly TRBD2 (6 bases). Material for sequencing was PBMCs. CDR3 in amino acids: CASSDRGGLLQETQYF. CDR3 DNA sequence: TGTGCCAGCAGCGATAGAGGTGGACTATTACAAGAGACCCAGTACTTC.